Listed below are T cell receptor beta chains from one sample, sequenced in a study of blood T cells in healthy people across ages. Using its own MiXCR run on the 5' RACE reads, TCRdb lists one record per CDR3 protein. The sample consists of approximately 810,000 distinct CDR3 sequences, roughly 35% of them appearing once. The specimen was blood. The source is a man aged 18 to 29 in good health. CDR3s include the opening cysteine and the closing phenylalanine or tryptophan. D genes are given only for firm matches. Clone size is not always given. Where it is, it says once, few, many or a class for expanded clones.

V gene	D gene	J gene	clone size	CDR3 DNA	CDR3 protein
TRBV12-3/TRBV12-4	.	TRBJ2-1	once	TGTGCCAGCAGGGTGCGGCAGGACAATGAGCAGTTCTTC	CASRVRQDNEQFF
TRBV20-1	.	TRBJ2-2	few	TGCAGTGCTAAGAACCAGGGGACCACCGGGGAGCTGTTTTTT	CSAKNQGTTGELFF
TRBV12-3/TRBV12-4	TRBD1	TRBJ2-3	few	TGTGCCAGCAGTCCTACAGGGGTTCAGTCCGATACGCAGTATTTT	CASSPTGVQSDTQYF
TRBV11-2	.	TRBJ1-2	.	TGTGCCAGCAGCCCCAGACGTCAAGCATCTGGCTACACCTTC	CASSPRRQASGYTF
TRBV7-2	.	TRBJ1-3	.	TGTGCCAGCCGACCAGCGAGCTCTGGAAACACCATATATTTT	CASRPASSGNTIYF
TRBV7-2	.	TRBJ1-1	.	TGTGCCAGCAGCCCCAAGGGTGGGGCGCGGGTTGTTTCGTGGGCTGAAGCTTTCTTT	CASSPKGGARVVSWAEAFF
TRBV15	.	TRBJ1-1	many	TGTGCCACCAGCGAACCGGGGATTAACACTGAAGCTTTCTTT	CATSEPGINTEAFF
TRBV24-1	TRBD1	TRBJ1-4	many	TGTGCCACCAGACGGGACAGGGACAGCGGTAATGAAAAACTGTTTTTT	CATRRDRDSGNEKLFF
TRBV19	.	TRBJ2-1	.	TGTGCCAGTAGTATCTTGTCAGCCTCCCCACAGCACGAGCAGTTCTTC	CASSILSASPQHEQFF
TRBV9	TRBD2	TRBJ2-2	.	TGTGCCAGCAGCGGAGGGACTAGCGGTTACACCGGGGAGCTGTTTTTT	CASSGGTSGYTGELFF
TRBV29-1	.	TRBJ2-1	few	TGCAGCGCCCTAATCTACAATGAGCAGTTCTTC	CSALIYNEQFF
TRBV9	TRBD1	TRBJ1-1	.	TGTGCCAGCAGCGCCGGACAGGACGGTTATGACACTGAAGCTTTCTTT	CASSAGQDGYDTEAFF
TRBV24-1	.	TRBJ2-7	.	TGTGCCACCAGTACGTACGAGGCCTACGAGCAGTACTTC	CATSTYEAYEQYF
TRBV5-1	TRBD2	TRBJ2-1	few	TGCGCCAGCAGCATCGGACTAGCGGGGGATGAGCAGTTCTTC	CASSIGLAGDEQFF
TRBV29-1	.	TRBJ2-1	.	TGCAGCTCCTCCCTGCGGGGTCTCCGCTACAATGAGCAGTTCTTC	CSSSLRGLRYNEQFF
TRBV7-8	TRBD1	TRBJ2-5	few	TGTGCCAGCAGCTCGGACAGGGTTTGGGAGACCCAGTACTTC	CASSSDRVWETQYF
TRBV7-2	.	TRBJ1-4	.	TGTGCCAGCAGCTTAGCGGGCAGCTATGAAAAACTGTTTTTT	CASSLAGSYEKLFF
TRBV12-3/TRBV12-4	.	TRBJ2-7	.	TGTGCCAGCAGTTTAGCTGGCGTCAGCGGTTCCTACGAGCAGTACTTC	CASSLAGVSGSYEQYF
TRBV4-1	TRBD2	TRBJ2-1	.	TGCGCCAGCAGCCAAGCCGGACCGGGACTAGTGTACAATGAGCAGTTCTTC	CASSQAGPGLVYNEQFF
TRBV20-1	.	TRBJ2-7	.	TGCAGTGCTAGAAGGCAGACCTACGAGCAGTACTTC	CSARRQTYEQYF
TRBV12-3/TRBV12-4	.	TRBJ1-2	few	TGTGCCAGCAGTTTACCCGACCGGGGCTATGGCTACACCTTC	CASSLPDRGYGYTF
TRBV29-1	.	TRBJ1-3	.	TGCAGCGCCCAGGGGTCGTCTGGAAACACCATATATTTT	CSAQGSSGNTIYF
TRBV10-3	.	TRBJ1-2	many	TGTGCCATCAGTGAGCCTCCGGGACGGTATGCTAACTATGGCTACACCTTC	CAISEPPGRYANYGYTF
TRBV9	TRBD1	TRBJ2-1	.	TGTGCCAGCAGCGTCGACAGGGTCGATGAGCAGTTCTTC	CASSVDRVDEQFF
TRBV4-1	TRBD2	TRBJ2-2	few	TGCGCCAGCAGCCTGGGACTAGCTCTCACCGGGGAGCTGTTTTTT	CASSLGLALTGELFF
TRBV4-1	TRBD2	TRBJ2-4	.	TGCGCCAGCAGCCGGGGAGGACTAGTCTTAGCCAAAAACATTCAGTACTTC	CASSRGGLVLAKNIQYF
TRBV27	TRBD2	TRBJ2-5	many	TGTGCCAGCAGTCCGCGGACTAGCGGGCGGGAGACCCAGTACTTC	CASSPRTSGRETQYF